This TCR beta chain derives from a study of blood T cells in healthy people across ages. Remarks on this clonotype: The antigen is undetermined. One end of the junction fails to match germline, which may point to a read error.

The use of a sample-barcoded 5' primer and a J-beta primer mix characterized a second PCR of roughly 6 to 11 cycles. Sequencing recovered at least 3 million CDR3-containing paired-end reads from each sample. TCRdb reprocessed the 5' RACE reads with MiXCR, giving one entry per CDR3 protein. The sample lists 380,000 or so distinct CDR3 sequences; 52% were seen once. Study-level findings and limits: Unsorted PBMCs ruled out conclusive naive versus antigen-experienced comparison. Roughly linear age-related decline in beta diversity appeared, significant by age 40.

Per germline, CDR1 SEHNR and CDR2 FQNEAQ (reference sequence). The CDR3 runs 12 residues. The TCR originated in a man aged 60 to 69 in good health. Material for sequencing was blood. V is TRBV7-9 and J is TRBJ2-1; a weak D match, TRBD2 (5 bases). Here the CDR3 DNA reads TGTACCAGCAGCCAGGCGTGGGAGACCCAGTTCTTC. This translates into CTSSQAWETQFF.